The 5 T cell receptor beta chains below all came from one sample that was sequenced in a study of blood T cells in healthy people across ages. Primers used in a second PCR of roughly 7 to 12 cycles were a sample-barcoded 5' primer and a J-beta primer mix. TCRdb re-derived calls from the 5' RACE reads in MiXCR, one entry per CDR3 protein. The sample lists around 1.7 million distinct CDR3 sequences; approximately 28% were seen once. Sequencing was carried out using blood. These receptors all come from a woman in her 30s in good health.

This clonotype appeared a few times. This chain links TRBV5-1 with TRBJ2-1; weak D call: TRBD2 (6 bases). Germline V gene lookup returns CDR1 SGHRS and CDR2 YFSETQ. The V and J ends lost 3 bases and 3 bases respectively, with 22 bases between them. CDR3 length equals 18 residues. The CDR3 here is CASSWDLGGVQDYNEQFF. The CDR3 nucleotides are TGCGCCAGCAGCTGGGATCTCGGGGGAGTTCAAGACTACAATGAGCAGTTCTTC.

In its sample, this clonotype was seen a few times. CDR3 residues: CASSLNMPTGADTQYF. Here the CDR3 DNA reads TGTGCCAGCAGTTTAAATATGCCGACAGGGGCAGATACGCAGTATTTT. V gene TRBV27 combines with J gene TRBJ2-3, with 8 positions matching TRBD1. With 2 bases clipped from V and 4 bases from J, the junction kept 8 bases outside the gene matches. Germline CDR1 is MNHEY and CDR2 is SMNVEV (reference sequence). The CDR3 consists of 16 residues.

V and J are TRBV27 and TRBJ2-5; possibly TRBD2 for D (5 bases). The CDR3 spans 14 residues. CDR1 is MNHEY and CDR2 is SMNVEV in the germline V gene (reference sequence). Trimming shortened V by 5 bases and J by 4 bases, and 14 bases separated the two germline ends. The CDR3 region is CASSQRQASETQYF. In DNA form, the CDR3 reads TGTGCCAGCAGTCAGCGGCAGGCGTCAGAGACCCAGTACTTC.

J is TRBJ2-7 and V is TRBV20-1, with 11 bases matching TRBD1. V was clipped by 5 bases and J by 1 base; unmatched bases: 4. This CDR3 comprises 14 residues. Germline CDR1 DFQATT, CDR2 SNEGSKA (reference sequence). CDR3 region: CSAGQGAQSYEQYF. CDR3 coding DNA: TGCAGTGCTGGACAGGGGGCGCAGTCCTACGAGCAGTACTTC.

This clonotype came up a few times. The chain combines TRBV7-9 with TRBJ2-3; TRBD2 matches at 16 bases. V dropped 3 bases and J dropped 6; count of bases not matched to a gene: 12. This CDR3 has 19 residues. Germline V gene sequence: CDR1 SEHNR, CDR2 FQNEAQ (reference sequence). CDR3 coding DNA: TGTGCCAGCAGCTTCCAATTGGGACTAGCGGGAGGGCCGACGGATACGCAGTATTTT. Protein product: CASSFQLGLAGGPTDTQYF.